A single T cell receptor (beta chain) is shown here with its context. The antigen remains unidentified. RNA transcripts provided the template for amplifying TCR beta CDR3 regions. After a first-round RT-PCR with HTBI primers, a second-round multiplex PCR was run. TCRdb re-analysed the multiplex PCR reads in MiXCR, keeping a single row per CDR3 protein. The table has 650,000 to 900,000 distinct CDR3 sequences, 35% to 50% seen once. V lost 8 bases to trimming and J lost 4 bases; unmatched junction nucleotides: 8. CDR3 length: 15 amino acids. CDR1 and CDR2 from the germline V gene are SNHLY and FYNNEI. This entry belongs to a study of Graves' ophthalmopathy and Graves' hyperthyroidism. Study-level findings and limits: The majority of expanded thyroid clonotypes above 0.001 frequency also occurred in blood. Discrimination between ophthalmopathy and stable hyperthyroidism by a 13-signature model showed roughly 88% sensitivity and roughly 81% specificity.

Excluded: other autoimmune disease, uncontrolled infection, pregnancy or lactation. Each diagnosis was determined on the basis of clinical symptoms, serum thyroxine, TRAb, thyroid ultrasound and orbital computed tomography. The V call is TRBV2, the J call TRBJ1-6; TRBD1 agrees at 7 bases. The clonotype originates from an adult man with Graves' ophthalmopathy. Sequencing was carried out using peripheral blood. The CDR3 loop is CASVNPGQYNSPLHF. DNA for the CDR3: TGTGCCAGCGTAAACCCGGGACAGTATAATTCACCCCTCCACTTT.